This TCR beta chain was documented in a study of regulatory T cells in long-lasting Graves disease. The time point here: persistent/refractory GD, antithyroid drugs over 5 years with positive TRAb. With RNA extracted from PBMCs as input, the TCR library was made. The guidelines of the American Thyroid Association were the basis for diagnosing Graves' disease. An endocrinology department in Xi'an, China, recruited the patients. The authors drew approximately 10 milliliters of peripheral blood into EDTA tubes. The CDR3 loop spans 14 amino acids. The ends lost 5 bases at V and 4 bases at J; junction bases unmatched: 7. Germline CDR1 is DFQATT and CDR2 is SNEGSKA (reference sequence). With iRepertoire HTBI primers and Arm-PCR of CDR3 regions, TCR beta libraries were built. MiXCR, applied by TCRdb to the multiplex PCR reads, yields one record per CDR3 protein. The sample shows roughly 500,000 distinct CDR3 sequences, about a fifth of them seen only once.

This rearrangement joins TRBV20-1 to TRBJ1-2; TRBD1 agrees at 10 bases. This receptor was obtained from a female donor with Graves disease. The sequenced sample was peripheral blood mononuclear cells (PBMCs), obtained when the disease was refractory, from a patient treated with antithyroid drugs. The CDR3 reads CSAGTGDSGYGYTF. For the CDR3, the DNA is TGCAGTGCTGGGACAGGGGATTCGGGCTATGGCTACACCTTC.